The 30 T cell receptor beta chains below all came from one sample that was sequenced in a study of beta chain features in type 1 diabetes. The entirety of the isolated RNA underwent reverse transcription, so expressed TCRB transcripts were sequenced. Clones were sequenced by immunoSEQ multiplex PCR, and TCRdb holds only the in-frame ones, with some missing. The sample holds more than 150,000 clones, about 13% seen once. Sequencing was carried out using central memory CD4+ T cells from blood. Every receptor here comes from a woman aged 18-29 years in good health.

The V call is TRBV7-9, the J call TRBJ1-1; 8 bases match TRBD1. This CDR3 is built from 12 residues. V lost 4 bases and J lost 8; bases outside the gene matches: 3. Germline-derived CDR1 and CDR2 are SEHNR and FQNEAQ (reference sequence). The CDR3 nucleotides are TGTGCCAGCAGCTACGGACAGGGAGAAGCTTTCTTT. It is translated as CASSYGQGEAFF. Drawing the rest from reference TRBV7-9 and TRBJ1-1, the complete variable domain is DTGVSQNPRHKITKRGQNVTFRCDPISEHNRLYWYRQTLGQGPEFLTYFQNEAQLEKSRLLSDRFSAERPKGSFSTLEIQRTEQGDSAMYLCASSYGQGEAFFGQGTRLTVV.

This clone was seen a handful of times. V usage is TRBV29-1 and J usage is TRBJ1-4; 7 positions agree with TRBD1. Trimming at V came to 7 bases and at J to 3 bases, leaving 5 bases not matched to a gene. Germline values: CDR1 SQVTM, CDR2 ANQGSEA. The CDR3 covers 13 residues. CDR3 protein: CSAQGVANEKLFF. In nucleotides, the CDR3 is TGCAGCGCCCAGGGGGTGGCTAATGAAAAACTGTTTTTT.

The sample holds a few counts of this clone. The chain has TRBV28 and TRBJ2-3; 9 nucleotides match TRBD1. Germline V gene lookup returns CDR1 MDHEN and CDR2 SYDVKM. V dropped 5 bases and J dropped 4; count of bases not matched to a gene: 10. The CDR3 covers 16 residues. The DNA of the CDR3 is TGTGCCAGCAGTACGCCGGGACAGGGTCTCGCAGATACGCAGTATTTT. Its protein is CASSTPGQGLADTQYF.

Only a few counts were recorded for this clone. Different DNA sequences within this sample yield the same CDR3. The chain employs TRBV4-3 and TRBJ1-4; 11 bases fit TRBD1. Per germline, CDR1 LGHNA and CDR2 YSLEER. Unmatched junction bases numbered 5, after V lost 3 bases and J lost 8 bases. The CDR3 loop spans 15 amino acids. The CDR3 DNA sequence: TGCGCCAGCAGCCAGGCCGGGACAGGGGGAGAAAAACTGTTTTTT. Residues: CASSQAGTGGEKLFF.

V and J are TRBV5-1 and TRBJ2-5; TRBD1 matches 7 bases. V shed 0 bases and J 3 bases; nucleotides not matched to a gene: 5. CDR1 and CDR2 from the germline V gene are SGHRS and YFSETQ. The CDR3 runs to 15 residues. The CDR3: CASSLAGQGEETQYF. Written as DNA, the CDR3 is TGCGCCAGCAGCTTGGCGGGGCAGGGGGAAGAGACCCAGTACTTC.

Only a few counts were recorded for this clone. The V and J genes are TRBV30 and TRBJ2-5; 8 nucleotides agree with TRBD2. CDR1 is GTSNPN and CDR2 is SVGIG in the germline V gene (reference sequence). V lost 2 bases to trimming and J lost 5 bases; unmatched junction nucleotides: 10. There are 15 residues in the CDR3. The CDR3 here is CAWSPKGREGETQYF. The DNA of the CDR3 is TGTGCCTGGAGTCCTAAAGGACGGGAGGGGGAGACCCAGTACTTC.

This clone came up a few times. This sequence joins TRBV11-3 and TRBJ2-7; D is perhaps TRBD2 (5 bases). Deletions cut 1 base from V and 1 base from J, with 8 bases between. The CDR3 totals 14 residues. The germline V gene encodes CDR1 SGHNT and CDR2 YENEEA. CDR3 sequence reads: CASSLGGSSYEQYF. CDR3 in DNA: TGTGCCAGCAGCTTAGGCGGGTCTTCCTACGAGCAGTACTTC.

The chain is built from TRBV23-1 and TRBJ2-7; 10 nucleotides agree with TRBD1. TRBV23-1 is annotated as an ORF whose role is uncertain. This CDR3 has 19 residues. The V and J ends lost 3 bases and 3 bases, in that order; junction bases with no gene match: 17. The CDR3 DNA follows: TGCGCCAGCAGTCACCCAGGACAGGGGGATCAGTTGACTGACTACGAGCAGTACTTC. Translation gives CASSHPGQGDQLTDYEQYF.

The sample holds a few counts of this clone. The rearrangement uses TRBV2 and TRBJ2-5; weak D call: TRBD2 (6 bases). The V gene's germline CDR1 is SNHLY and CDR2 FYNNEI. Trimming took 3 bases from V and 7 from J, leaving 12 bases between them. This CDR3 is 13 amino acids long. The CDR3 bases are TGTGCCAGCAGTGATCGGCAGGGAGGGACCCAGTACTTC. Translation gives CASSDRQGGTQYF.

This clone showed up just a few times. The rearrangement uses TRBV23-1 and TRBJ2-5; D is possibly TRBD1 (5 bases). The assigned J gene may be wrong: the sequence end matches TRBJ2-7 better. TRBV23-1 is labeled an ORF, and its function is uncertain. The CDR3 loop spans 16 amino acids. For the CDR3, the DNA is TGCGCCAGCAGTCAATACAACCTACAGGATTTCTACGAGCAGTACTTC. Translation: CASSQYNLQDFYEQYF.

J is TRBJ1-5 and V is TRBV30; a possible D gene is TRBD1 (6 bases). With 2 bases removed from V and 3 bases from J, the gap between germline ends came to 8 bases. Germline loops: CDR1 GTSNPN, CDR2 SVGIG (reference sequence). The length of the CDR3 is 13 residues. Here the CDR3 reads CAWSRQDNQPQHF. The CDR3 bases are TGTGCCTGGAGTCGACAGGACAATCAGCCCCAGCATTTT. The full variable domain, with the rest looked up from reference TRBV30 and TRBJ1-5, is SQTIHQWPATLVQPVGSPLSLECTVEGTSNPNLYWYRQAAGRGLQLLFYSVGIGQISSEVPQNLSASRPQDRQFILSSKKLLLSDSGFYLCAWSRQDNQPQHFGDGTRLSIL.

This clone was seen a few times. V usage is TRBV10-2 and J usage is TRBJ2-5; D unclear. The length of the CDR3 is 12 residues. CDR1 is WSHSY, CDR2 SAAADI, per germline. Trimming took 8 bases from V and 4 from J, leaving 11 bases between them. Here the CDR3 DNA reads TGCGCCAGCGCGGCTTTCCGAGAGACCCAGTACTTC. The encoded protein is CASAAFRETQYF.

This clone came up a few times. The chain uses TRBV6-1 and TRBJ2-1, with 7 bases that match TRBD1. The CDR3 spans 15 residues. Unmatched junction bases numbered 12, after V lost 4 bases and J lost 9 bases. Per the germline V gene, CDR1 is MNHNS and CDR2 is SASEGT. CDR3 sequence: CASSGRQGSIGEQFF. The CDR3 DNA sequence: TGTGCCAGCAGTGGGCGACAGGGTTCAATTGGTGAGCAGTTCTTC.

The sample holds a few counts of this clone. The chain joins TRBV18 to TRBJ1-5, with TRBD1 identical over 7 bases. CDR1 is KGHSH, CDR2 LQKENI, per germline. The CDR3 loop spans 16 amino acids. Trimming cost V 6 bases and J 2 bases; bases outside gene matches: 10. The CDR3 DNA follows: TGTGCCAGCTCGGACAACAGGGGCGGCGGCAATCAGCCCCAGCATTTT. It translates to CASSDNRGGGNQPQHF.

V and J are TRBV30 and TRBJ2-7, with a tentative D call TRBD2 (5 bases). V was clipped by 4 bases and J by 4 bases, with 17 bases between them. The CDR3 sequence is 14 residues long. CDR1 is GTSNPN, CDR2 SVGIG, per germline (reference sequence). The CDR3 protein is CAWTPGFGGYEQYF. In DNA, the CDR3 is TGTGCCTGGACTCCGGGGTTTGGCGGGTACGAGCAGTACTTC.

The chain is built from TRBV18 and TRBJ2-7; tentative D call: TRBD1 (6 bases). The CDR3 contains 15 residues. Trimming took 3 bases from V and 2 from J, leaving 14 bases between them. CDR1 KGHSH and CDR2 LQKENI come from the germline V gene. CDR3 residues: CASSPYAKGAYEQYF. CDR3 sequence (DNA): TGTGCCAGCTCACCCTATGCGAAGGGGGCCTACGAGCAGTACTTC.

V usage is TRBV6-1 and J usage is TRBJ2-3, with 11 positions matching TRBD1. Trimming cost V 7 bases and J 4 bases; bases outside gene matches: 7. The CDR3 runs 15 residues. The germline V gene encodes CDR1 MNHNS and CDR2 SASEGT. The CDR3 region is CASTPGQGGPDTQYF. The CDR3 DNA reads TGTGCCAGCACCCCGGGACAGGGGGGGCCAGATACGCAGTATTTT.

This clone came up a few times. This chain uses TRBV9 with TRBJ2-7; 8 nucleotides line up with TRBD2. This CDR3 is 14 amino acids long. The V and J ends lost 4 bases and 1 base, in that order; junction bases with no gene match: 4. CDR1 SGDLS and CDR2 YYNGEE come from the germline V gene. The CDR3 region is CASSSGRESYEQYF. DNA for the CDR3: TGTGCCAGCAGCAGCGGGAGAGAGTCCTACGAGCAGTACTTC.

This clone was recorded a few times. This rearrangement joins TRBV15 to TRBJ2-5, with D perhaps matching TRBD1 (6 bases). The CDR3 loop spans 16 amino acids. V shed 0 bases and J shed 5 bases, with 16 bases lying between them. Germline-derived CDR1 and CDR2 are LNHNV and YYDKDF (reference sequence). The CDR3 coding sequence is TGTGCCACCAGCAGAGATCGGCAGGGGAATGGTGAGACCCAGTACTTC. Protein: CATSRDRQGNGETQYF.

This clone was observed many times. DNA of the CDR3: TGTGCCAGCAGAAGTGGTGAGGGCACAGATACGCAGTATTTT. This codes for CASRSGEGTDTQYF. This rearrangement joins TRBV27 to TRBJ2-3; no firm D call. The germline V and J ends were trimmed by 6 bases and 1 base, with 11 bases remaining between them. Germline assignment: CDR1 MNHEY and CDR2 SMNVEV (reference sequence). The CDR3 is 14 amino acids.

The V gene is TRBV6-1, the J gene TRBJ1-5; TRBD1 matches 9 bases. CDR3 length: 16 residues. Germline CDR1 and CDR2: MNHNS and SASEGT. Trimming cost V 4 bases and J 1 base; bases outside gene matches: 5. CDR3 DNA sequence: TGTGCCAGCAGTGGACCGGGACAGGGAAGCAATCAGCCCCAGCATTTT. It encodes CASSGPGQGSNQPQHF.

This rearrangement joins TRBV28 to TRBJ2-7; 11 bases fit TRBD1. V trimming: 5 bases; J trimming: 1 base; junction bases outside the gene matches: 7. CDR3 length: 16 residues. The germline CDR1 and CDR2 sequences are MDHEN and SYDVKM. The CDR3 DNA is TGTGCCAGCAGTCCCGCCGGGACAGGGGGTTCCTACGAGCAGTACTTC. Translated, it gives CASSPAGTGGSYEQYF.

This clone was found once. V gene TRBV30 combines with J gene TRBJ2-2, with D possibly TRBD2 on 6 matching bases. V shed 3 bases and J shed 6 bases, with 11 bases lying between them. The V gene's germline CDR1 is GTSNPN and CDR2 SVGIG (reference sequence). The CDR3 has 13 amino acids. The CDR3 region has the DNA TGTGCCTGGAGCCCGGGGGTAGCCGGGGAGCTGTTTTTT. As protein: CAWSPGVAGELFF.

The J gene is TRBJ2-7, the V gene TRBV27; 10 bases agree with TRBD2. J was trimmed by 6 bases and V by 8 bases; bases with no gene match: 7. Per germline, CDR1 MNHEY and CDR2 SMNVEV (reference sequence). The CDR3 sequence is 13 residues long. The CDR3 nucleotides read TGTGCCAGCCGCCGGACTAGCGGTAGCGAGCAGTACTTC. Its translation is CASRRTSGSEQYF.

The rearrangement uses TRBV14 and TRBJ2-2; TRBD2 aligns across 11 bases. The V segment lost 1 base and the J segment 0 bases; nucleotides outside the gene matches: 7. The CDR3 length is 19 residues. Germline V gene sequence: CDR1 SGHDN, CDR2 FVKESK. The CDR3 here is CASSQVRLAGGANTGELFF. The DNA of the CDR3 is TGTGCCAGCAGCCAAGTGCGTCTAGCGGGGGGCGCGAACACCGGGGAGCTGTTTTTT.

This CDR3 reads CASSPDRADQPQHF. CDR3 sequence (DNA): TGCGCCAGCAGCCCCGACAGGGCTGATCAGCCCCAGCATTTT. V is TRBV5-1 and J is TRBJ1-5; 7 bases are shared with TRBD1. In germline, CDR1 is SGHRS, CDR2 YFSETQ. The CDR3 has 14 amino acids. The ends lost 4 bases at V and 5 bases at J; junction bases unmatched: 6. Full variable domain (rest looked up from reference TRBV5-1 and TRBJ1-5): KAGVTQTPRYLIKTRGQQVTLSCSPISGHRSVSWYQQTPGQGLQFLFEYFSETQRNKGNFPGRFSGRQFSNSRSEMNVSTLELGDSALYLCASSPDRADQPQHFGDGTRLSIL.

A word on this clone: Other DNA sequences in this specimen translate into the identical CDR3. V and J are TRBV28 and TRBJ2-3; D is perhaps TRBD1 (6 bases). Trimming cost V 3 bases and J 0 bases, with 10 bases left between them. Looked up from germline, CDR1 is MDHEN and CDR2 is SYDVKM. This CDR3 comprises 15 residues. The CDR3 here is CASSFGTGSTDTQYF. The DNA for the CDR3 is TGTGCCAGCAGTTTTGGCACAGGGAGCACAGATACGCAGTATTTT.

Concerning this clone: Germline is not matched at one junction end, which may reflect a read error. The rearrangement uses TRBV19 and TRBJ1-2; D might be TRBD1 (6 bases). The CDR3 sequence is 13 residues long. The germline CDR1 and CDR2 sequences are LNHDA and SQIVND (reference sequence). This CDR3 is CASKDTGYYGYTF. The CDR3 region has the DNA TGTGCCAGTAAGGATACAGGGTACTACGGCTACACCTTC.

The genes are TRBV18 and TRBJ2-6; TRBD2 matches at 8 bases. The CDR3 consists of 19 residues. V was pared by 0 bases and J by 2 bases, with 9 bases of the junction left unmatched. Germline CDR1 reads KGHSH; CDR2 reads LQKENI. As DNA, the CDR3 is TGTGCCAGCTCACCACCTCTAGCGGGTAGTCGGCCTGGGGCCAACGTCCTGACTTTC. Translation: CASSPPLAGSRPGANVLTF.

This clone was counted between two and nine times. The chain recombines TRBV29-1 with TRBJ2-7; the match to TRBD1 covers 7 bases. Looked up from germline, CDR1 is SQVTM and CDR2 is ANQGSEA. There are 12 residues in the CDR3. J lost 3 bases, V lost 6 bases, and 5 bases had no gene match. The CDR3 spells CSVRQGGYEQYF. For the CDR3, the DNA is TGCAGCGTACGACAGGGTGGCTACGAGCAGTACTTC.